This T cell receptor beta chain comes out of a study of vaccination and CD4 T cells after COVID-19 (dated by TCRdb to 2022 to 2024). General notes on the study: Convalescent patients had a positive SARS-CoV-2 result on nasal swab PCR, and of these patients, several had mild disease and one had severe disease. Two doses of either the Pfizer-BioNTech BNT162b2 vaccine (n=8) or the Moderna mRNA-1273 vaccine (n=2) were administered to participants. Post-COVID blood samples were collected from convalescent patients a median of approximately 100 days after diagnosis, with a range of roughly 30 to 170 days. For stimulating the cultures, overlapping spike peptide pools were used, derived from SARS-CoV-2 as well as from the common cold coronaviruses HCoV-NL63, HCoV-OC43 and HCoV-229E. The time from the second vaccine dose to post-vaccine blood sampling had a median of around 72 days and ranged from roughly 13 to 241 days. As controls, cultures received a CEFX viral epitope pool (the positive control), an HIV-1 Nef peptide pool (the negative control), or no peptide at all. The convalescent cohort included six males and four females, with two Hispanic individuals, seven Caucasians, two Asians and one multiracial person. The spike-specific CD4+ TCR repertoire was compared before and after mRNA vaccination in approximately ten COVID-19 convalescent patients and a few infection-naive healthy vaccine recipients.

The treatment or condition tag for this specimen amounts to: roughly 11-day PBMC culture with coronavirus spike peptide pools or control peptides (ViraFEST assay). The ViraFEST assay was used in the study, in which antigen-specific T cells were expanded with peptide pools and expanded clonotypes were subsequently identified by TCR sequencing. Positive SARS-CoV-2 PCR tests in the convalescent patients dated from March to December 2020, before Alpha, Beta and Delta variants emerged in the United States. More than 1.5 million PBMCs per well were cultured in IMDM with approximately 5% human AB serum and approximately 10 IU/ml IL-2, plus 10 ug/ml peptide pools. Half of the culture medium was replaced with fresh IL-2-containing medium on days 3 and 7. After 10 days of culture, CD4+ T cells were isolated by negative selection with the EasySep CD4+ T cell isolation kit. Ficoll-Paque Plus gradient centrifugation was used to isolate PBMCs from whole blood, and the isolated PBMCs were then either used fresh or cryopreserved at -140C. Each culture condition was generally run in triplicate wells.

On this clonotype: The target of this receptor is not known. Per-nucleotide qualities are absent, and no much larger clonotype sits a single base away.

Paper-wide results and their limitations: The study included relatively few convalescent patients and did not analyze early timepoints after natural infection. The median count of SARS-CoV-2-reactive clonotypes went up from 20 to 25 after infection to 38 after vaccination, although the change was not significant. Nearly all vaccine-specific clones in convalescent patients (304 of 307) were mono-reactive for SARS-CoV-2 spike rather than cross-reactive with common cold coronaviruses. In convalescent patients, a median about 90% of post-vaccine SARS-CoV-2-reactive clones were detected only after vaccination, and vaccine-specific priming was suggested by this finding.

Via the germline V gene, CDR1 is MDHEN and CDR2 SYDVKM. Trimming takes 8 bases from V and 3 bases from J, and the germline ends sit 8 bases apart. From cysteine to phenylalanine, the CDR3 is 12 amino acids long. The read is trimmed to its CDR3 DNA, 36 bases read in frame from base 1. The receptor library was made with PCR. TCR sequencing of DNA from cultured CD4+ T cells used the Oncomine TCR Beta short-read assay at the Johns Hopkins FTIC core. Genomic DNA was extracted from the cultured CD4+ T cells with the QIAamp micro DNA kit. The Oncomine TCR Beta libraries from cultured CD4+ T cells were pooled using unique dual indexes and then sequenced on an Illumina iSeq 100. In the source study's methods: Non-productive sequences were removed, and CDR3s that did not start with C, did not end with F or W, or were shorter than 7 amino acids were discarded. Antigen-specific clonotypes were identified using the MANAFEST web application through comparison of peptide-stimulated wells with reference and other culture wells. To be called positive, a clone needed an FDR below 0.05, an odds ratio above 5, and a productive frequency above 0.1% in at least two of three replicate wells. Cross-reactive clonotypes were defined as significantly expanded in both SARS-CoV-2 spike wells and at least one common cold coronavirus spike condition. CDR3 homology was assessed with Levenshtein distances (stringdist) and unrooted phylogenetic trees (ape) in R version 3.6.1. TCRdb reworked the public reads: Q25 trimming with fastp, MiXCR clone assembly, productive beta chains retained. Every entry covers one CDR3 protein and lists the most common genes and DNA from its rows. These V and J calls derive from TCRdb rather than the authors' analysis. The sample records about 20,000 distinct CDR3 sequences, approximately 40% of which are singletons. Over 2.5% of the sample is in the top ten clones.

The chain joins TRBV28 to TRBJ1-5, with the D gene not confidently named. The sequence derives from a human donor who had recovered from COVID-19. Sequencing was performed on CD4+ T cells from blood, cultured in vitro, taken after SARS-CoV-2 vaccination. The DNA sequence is TGTGCCAGCTATACGAACAATCAGCCCCAGCATTTT. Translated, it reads CASYTNNQPQHF.